This T cell receptor beta chain originates from a study of blood T cell repertoires in COVID-19. Study as a whole: Whether acute or convalescent, the COVID-19 samples came from the United States, Italy and Spain. In each case, the material was cDNA or gDNA derived from T cells, B-cell-depleted T cells, or PBMCs.

Original handling: How many nucleated cells were present was estimated from reference gene primer amplification. TCRdb's table, derived via immunoSEQ multiplex PCR, lists solely in-frame clones and lacks some. For V, J and clone size, that table is used; D and trimming come from the DNA. The sample lists roughly 260,000 clones, around 87% occurring once. The CDR3 length is 15 residues. The V and J ends lost 2 bases and 0 bases, in that order; junction bases with no gene match: 2. Per germline, CDR1 SEHNR and CDR2 FQNEAQ (reference sequence). V is TRBV7-9 and J is TRBJ1-1; 8 bases are a match to TRBD1. Sequenced material: peripheral blood. The clonotype was recovered from a woman between 50 and 59 years old with acute or convalescent COVID-19. CDR3 coding DNA: TGTGCCAGCAGCTTATTGGGACAGGTGAACACTGAAGCTTTCTTT. Protein sequence: CASSLLGQVNTEAFF.